One T cell receptor beta chain is described in this entry. Its antigen target is currently unknown. Base qualities are not provided; no much larger clone lies one nucleotide away. Synthetic TCR analog templates were spiked into each PCR to estimate absolute template abundance from read counts. Using the immunoSEQ assay, TCRbeta CDR3 regions were amplified from genomic DNA with bias-controlled V and J gene primers. Rearranged TCRbeta segments were sequenced at approximately 20X coverage. Per the authors' processing: Clustering was used to correct sequencing errors, and CDR3s were annotated against IMGT so that V, D and J genes could be assigned. Only productive TCRbeta rearrangements were used in downstream analyses, excluding out-of-frame or stop-codon sequences. Clonality was computed as one minus Shannon entropy normalized by the log of the number of unique productive sequences. Clones differing between time points or between blood and tumor were identified by Fisher's exact test with Benjamini-Hochberg correction at adjusted p below 0.01. TCRdb's version of the immuneACCESS table is confined to in-frame rearrangements and falls short of the full clone set. An unresolved V gene accounts for under half of the shortfall where checked; the remainder is of unknown origin. V and J calls and clone size are given by that table; D and trimming were obtained from the DNA. This sample comprises tens of thousands of clones, roughly 86% of them detected only once. The top ten constitute 2.5% to 3% of the sample.

These data belong to a study of PD-L1 blockade in urothelial cancer (dated by TCRdb to about 2017). For context, the study as a whole: Every patient began therapy around 2014 and was given atezolizumab 1,200 mg intravenously every 3 weeks. Pretreatment tumor samples, along with matched peripheral blood serially collected before and after atezolizumab treatment, were subjected to TCR sequencing. Blood samples were analyzed at 3 weeks after treatment start (second dose) and at 6 weeks after treatment start. A median of 141,255 T cells and some 90,000 unique TCRs was obtained from blood samples, and a median clonality of approximately 0.077 was observed. Patients had an ECOG performance status of 0 or 1 and had received between 0 and 3 prior chemotherapy regimens. Under ten patients reached durable clinical benefit, while some 21 patients did not. Twenty-nine patients had pretreatment blood TCR-seq, about 25 had at least one posttreatment blood collection, and about 25 had tumor TCR-seq. Durable clinical benefit was defined as a progression-free survival longer than 6 months, and TCR features were additionally tested against progression-free survival and overall survival. An exploratory multi-omic analysis was conducted of the somatic, immune and clinical correlates of response to PD-L1 blockade with atezolizumab in urothelial cancer. Whole exome sequencing and RNA sequencing of pretreatment tumors were performed alongside TCR sequencing in the same patients. Twenty-five of 29 patients were males with bladder-origin urothelial cancer, and about 60% of the roughly 30 reported a prior smoking history.

Results and caveats for the whole study, not just this receptor: Improved progression-free and overall survival was associated with having pretreatment peripheral blood TCR clonality below the median. Because the sample size was small (n = 29) and many of the analyses were exploratory, the results are meant to be hypothesis-generating. Among patients with durable benefit, tumor-associated TCR clones showed greater expansion in peripheral blood 3 weeks after treatment started (n ≈ 21, p = 0.022).

The cohort included roughly 29 patients with locally advanced or metastatic urothelial carcinoma who were treated at Memorial Sloan Kettering on a trial protocol. Peripheral blood mononuclear cells were collected pretreatment and during treatment, with between 1 and 8 total time points obtained per patient. The Qiagen DNeasy Blood extraction kit was used to purify genomic DNA from total PBMCs and tumor samples. PBMCs were collected pretreatment and during treatment, and were isolated and stored as previously described. Its CDR3 holds 16 amino acids, cysteine through phenylalanine. The DNA shown is the 48-base CDR3, in frame from base 1. According to the germline V gene, CDR1 reads SGHVS and CDR2 reads FNYEAQ. Trimming leaves V shorter by 3 bases and J shorter by 8 bases, with the junction holding 8 bases beyond the gene matches.

Material: PBMCs, obtained around atezolizumab (anti-PD-L1) treatment. This TCR was recovered from a man aged 65 to 85 with urothelial cancer. This sequence uses TRBV7-6 and TRBJ2-1; the junction holds 12 bases that match TRBD2. The CDR3 protein is CASSFEWTSGMDEQFF. The nucleotide sequence is given as TGTGCCAGCAGCTTTGAGTGGACTAGCGGGATGGATGAGCAGTTCTTC.